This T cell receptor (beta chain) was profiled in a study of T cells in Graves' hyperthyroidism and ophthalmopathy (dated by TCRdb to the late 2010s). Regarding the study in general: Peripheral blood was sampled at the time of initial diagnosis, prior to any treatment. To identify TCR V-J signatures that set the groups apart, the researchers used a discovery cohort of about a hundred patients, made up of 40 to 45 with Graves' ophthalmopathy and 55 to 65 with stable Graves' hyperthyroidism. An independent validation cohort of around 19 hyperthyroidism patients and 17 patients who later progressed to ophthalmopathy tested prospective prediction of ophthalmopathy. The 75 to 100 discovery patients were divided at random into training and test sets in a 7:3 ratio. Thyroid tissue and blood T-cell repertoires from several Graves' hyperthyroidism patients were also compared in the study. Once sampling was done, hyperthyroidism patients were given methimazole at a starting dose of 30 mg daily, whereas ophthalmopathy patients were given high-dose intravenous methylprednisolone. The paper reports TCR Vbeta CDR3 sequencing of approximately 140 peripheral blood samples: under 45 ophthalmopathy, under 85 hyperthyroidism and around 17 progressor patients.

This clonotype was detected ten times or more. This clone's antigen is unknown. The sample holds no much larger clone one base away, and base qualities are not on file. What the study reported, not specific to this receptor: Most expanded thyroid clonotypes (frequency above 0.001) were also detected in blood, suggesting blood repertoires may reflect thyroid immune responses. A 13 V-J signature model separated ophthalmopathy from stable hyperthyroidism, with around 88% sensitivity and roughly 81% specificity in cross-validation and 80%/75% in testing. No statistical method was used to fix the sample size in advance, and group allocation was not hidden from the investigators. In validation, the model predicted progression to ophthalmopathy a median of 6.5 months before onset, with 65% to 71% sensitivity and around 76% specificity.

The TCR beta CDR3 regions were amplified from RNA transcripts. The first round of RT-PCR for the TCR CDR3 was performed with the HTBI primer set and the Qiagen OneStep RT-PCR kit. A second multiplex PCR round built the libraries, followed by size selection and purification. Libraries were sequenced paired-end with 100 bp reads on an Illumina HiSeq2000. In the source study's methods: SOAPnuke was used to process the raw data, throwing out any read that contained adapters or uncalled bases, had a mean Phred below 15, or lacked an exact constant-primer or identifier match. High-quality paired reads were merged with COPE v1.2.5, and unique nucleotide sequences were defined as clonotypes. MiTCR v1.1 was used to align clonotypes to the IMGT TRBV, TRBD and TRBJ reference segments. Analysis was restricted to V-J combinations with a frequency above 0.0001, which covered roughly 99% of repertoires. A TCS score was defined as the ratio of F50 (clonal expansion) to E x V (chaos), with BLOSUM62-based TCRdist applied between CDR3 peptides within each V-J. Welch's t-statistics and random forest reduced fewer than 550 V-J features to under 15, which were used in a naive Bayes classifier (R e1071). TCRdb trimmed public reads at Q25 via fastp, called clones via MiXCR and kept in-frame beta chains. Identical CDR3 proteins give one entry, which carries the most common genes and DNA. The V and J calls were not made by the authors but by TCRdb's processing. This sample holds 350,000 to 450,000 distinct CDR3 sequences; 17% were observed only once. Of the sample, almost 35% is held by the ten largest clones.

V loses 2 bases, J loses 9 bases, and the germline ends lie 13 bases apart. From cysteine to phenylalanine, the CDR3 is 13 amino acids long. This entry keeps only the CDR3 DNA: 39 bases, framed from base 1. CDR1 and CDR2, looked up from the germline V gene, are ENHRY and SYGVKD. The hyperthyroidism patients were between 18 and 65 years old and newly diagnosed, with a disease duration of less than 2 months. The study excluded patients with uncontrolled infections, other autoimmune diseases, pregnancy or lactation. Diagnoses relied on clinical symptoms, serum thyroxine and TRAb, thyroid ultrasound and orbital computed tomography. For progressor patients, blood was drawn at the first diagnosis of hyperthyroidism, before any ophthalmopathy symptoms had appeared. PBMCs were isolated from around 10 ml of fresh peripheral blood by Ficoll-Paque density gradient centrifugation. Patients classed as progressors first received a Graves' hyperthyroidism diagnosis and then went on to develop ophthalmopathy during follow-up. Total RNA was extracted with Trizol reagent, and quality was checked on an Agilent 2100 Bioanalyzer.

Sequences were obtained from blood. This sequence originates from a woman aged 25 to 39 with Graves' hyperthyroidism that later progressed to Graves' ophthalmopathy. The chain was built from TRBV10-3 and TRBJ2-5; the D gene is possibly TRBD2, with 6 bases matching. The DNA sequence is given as TGTGCCATCAGTGAGCCGGGGGTATCGGCCCAGTACTTC. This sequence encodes CAISEPGVSAQYF.